This TCR beta chain was recorded in a study of T cell changes during pregnancy in multiple sclerosis. The CDR3 has 16 amino acids. J lost 6 bases, V lost 2 bases, and 12 bases had no gene match. Germline V gene lookup returns CDR1 SNHLY and CDR2 FYNNEI. The table came from immunoSEQ multiplex PCR; TCRdb's copy has only in-frame clones and leaves some out. Of roughly 52,000 clones in the sample, 92% were seen once. The chain has TRBV2 and TRBJ1-2; 7 positions agree with TRBD1. The receptor's source is a female donor with multiple sclerosis, enrolled in a pregnancy study. Here the sequenced sample was CD4+ T cells from peripheral blood mononuclear cells, taken in the third trimester of pregnancy. As DNA, the CDR3 is TGTGCCAGCAGTGAATGGGGACAGCCCAACCTTGATGGCTACACCTTC. This translates into CASSEWGQPNLDGYTF. The entire variable domain, with the rest obtained from reference TRBV2 and TRBJ1-2, is as follows: EPEVTQTPSHQVTQMGQEVILRCVPISNHLYFYWYRQILGQKVEFLVSFYNNEISEKSEIFDDQFSVERPDGSNFTLKIRSTKLEDSAMYFCASSEWGQPNLDGYTFGSGTRLTVV.